This is a list of T cell receptor beta chains from one sample in a study of post-analysis software for immune sequencing data. TCRdb used MiXCR to reprocess the PCR reads, holding one entry per CDR3 protein. Among roughly 670,000 distinct CDR3 sequences, approximately 59% were seen once, and the ten largest hold 11%. The specimen was blood. The receptors come from a girl under 10 years old with multiple sclerosis. Each CDR3 is given without its conserved first and last residue. D genes are given only for firm matches. Size is omitted from some rows. Given values are once, few, many or a class for expanded clones.

TRBV10-3,.,TRBD1,AISQQGVLMNTEAF
TRBV7-2,.,TRBD2,ASSFSGLVGDTQY
TRBV4-3,.,TRBD2,ASSQEWGGVGLRF
TRBV20-1,.,.,SARDGPTDTQY
TRBV7-6,.,.,ASSLVAALVPSSYNEQF
TRBV24-1,.,.,ATSGGGLYQPQH
TRBV10-2,.,.,ASGFGGAWGNQPQH
TRBV7-2,.,.,ASSHPDQGLYNEQF
TRBV20-1,.,.,SALYPRTDTQY
TRBV6-1,.,.,ASNAGRTEAF
TRBV12-3/TRBV12-4,.,.,ASSPVETRETQY
TRBV6-5,.,.,ASSFGTRSYEQY
TRBV4-1,few,.,ASSQDLSIPNTEAF
TRBV6-6,.,.,ASSYSDSSSYEQY
TRBV10-3,.,TRBD2,AISGLEPYEQY
TRBV9,.,.,ASSVGRQDRIRNEQF
TRBV7-2,.,.,ASTTGRAYNEQF
TRBV12-3/TRBV12-4,.,TRBD2,ATSGRPRTDTQY
TRBV20-1,.,TRBD2,SARDRGGDWRSYEQY
TRBV27,.,TRBD1,ASSLARTGGNGYT
TRBV21-1,.,.,ASSTVLSGFQETQY
TRBV6-6,.,.,ASSPTNPSTDTQY
TRBV29-1,.,.,SSYGPDAAGDTGELF
TRBV4-1,.,.,ASSQDPGLNQETQY
TRBV29-1,once,.,SVPWTENEQF
TRBV7-9,.,TRBD1,ASSLVGSGQSYGYT
TRBV6-1,.,.,ASRETHYSNQPQH
TRBV20-1,.,.,SARGGIHEQY
TRBV2,.,.,ASSDPKLPPYEQY
TRBV7-2,.,.,ASSSAGSGRTDTQY
TRBV2,few,TRBD2,ASTLAGEGGELF
TRBV7-6,.,.,ASSFSPGPPTDTQY
TRBV10-2,.,TRBD1,TSSHRDRGYGEQF
TRBV15,.,.,ATSPRAGRSYGYT
TRBV28,.,.,ASSSGQPPETQY
TRBV7-3,.,TRBD2,ASSLIGGLAADNEQF
TRBV25-1,few,.,ASSAPTGYEQY
TRBV7-2,.,.,ASSFGRNEQF
TRBV10-2,.,TRBD1,ASSDGAGGLQETQY
TRBV20-1,.,TRBD1,SAPTRDRNSPLH
TRBV6-2/TRBV6-3,.,TRBD2,ASSYSTSGIETQY
TRBV6-1,few,TRBD1,ASSLTGGAEQY
TRBV11-3,few,.,ASAGPDNEQF
TRBV7-2,.,TRBD1,ASSPQGAGLEKLF
TRBV29-1,few,.,SVEWSETEAF
TRBV4-3,few,.,ASSQGALPDTQY
TRBV4-1,.,.,ASSQHRIYSNQPQH
TRBV5-1,.,.,ASSFTQGMDTEAF
TRBV6-5,.,.,ASSYDAGSPGNTIY
TRBV10-3,.,.,AISNSGAYNEQF
TRBV29-1,few,.,SVEEVPGRMTDTQY
TRBV20-1,few,TRBD1,SARGTGNRYEQF
TRBV7-9,.,.,ASSFSALREEQF
TRBV6-5,.,TRBD2,ASSYRNRGLAIADTQY
TRBV6-6,.,.,ASSYVALETQY